What follows describes a single T cell receptor (beta chain). Its antigen is unknown. The record originates from a study of cytomegalovirus exposure and HLA in healthy donors. Everyone who donated was a healthy bone marrow donor. The CDR3 is 14 amino acids. V was clipped by 5 bases and J by 2 bases, with 12 bases between them. Germline V lookup: CDR1 LGHNA, CDR2 YNFKEQ. Notes on the study in general: Generally TCR sequences proved uncommon, though certain public TCRs appeared in numerous donors. In a later analysis, a missense DCLRE1C variant was linked to TCR beta V- and J-gene trimming.

In the PCR, 60 Vbeta and 13 Jbeta primers were used. Here immunoSEQ multiplex PCR was the method, and the copy in TCRdb shows in-frame clones only, minus some. The sample lists some 130,000 clones, around 82% occurring once. The chain employs TRBV4-2 and TRBJ2-5; D may be TRBD1 (5 bases). The sample comprised PBMCs. The source is a boy younger than 18 in good health and CMV-seronegative. This CDR3 reads CASSTRQRQETQYF. The CDR3 region has the DNA TGTGCCAGCAGCACCCGACAGCGTCAAGAGACCCAGTACTTC.